Presented here are 11 T cell receptor beta chains from one specimen sequenced in a study of molecular identifiers for immune sequencing clone quantification. TCRdb ran MiXCR on the PCR reads and lists one entry per CDR3 protein. The sample carries under 85,000 distinct CDR3 sequences, around a sixth recorded once. Sequences were obtained from naive CD8+ T cells from blood, with Jurkat cell RNA spiked in. Noted subset: FACS-sorted CD8+CD4-CCR7+CD45RA+ naive T cells. The receptors derive from a human donor in good health. Some libraries in this study had Jurkat cell RNA spiked in.

A note on this clonotype: One junction end disagrees with the germline gene, perhaps due to a read error. The chain employs TRBV25-1 and TRBJ2-3; D not resolved. Germline V gives CDR1 MGHDK, CDR2 SYGVNS. The length of the CDR3 is 11 residues. The CDR3 DNA follows: TGTGCCGGCAGTGACGAGGTTGCGCAGTATTTT. This sequence encodes CAGSDEVAQYF.

On this clonotype itself: A much larger clone differs by one base, so this may be a read error. The gene calls are TRBV7-9 and TRBJ2-2; D may be TRBD2 (6 bases). The CDR3 has 15 residues. CDR1 is SEHNR and CDR2 is FQNEAQ in the germline V gene (reference sequence). This chain's CDR3 is CASSSRPGSTGEPFF. The CDR3 DNA reads as TGTGCCAGCAGCTCCCGTCCCGGGAGCACCGGGGAGCCGTTTTTT. Full variable domain (missing parts from reference TRBV7-9 and TRBJ2-2): DTGVSQNPRHKITKRGQNVTFRCDPISEHNRLYWYRQTLGQGPEFLTYFQNEAQLEKSRLLSDRFSAERPKGSFSTLEIQRTEQGDSAMYLCASSSRPGSTGEPFFGEGSRLTVL.

This clonotype was seen at least ten times. This chain connects TRBV7-2 to TRBJ2-1; maybe TRBD1 (5 bases). The CDR3 is 12 residues long. Germline values: CDR1 SGHTA, CDR2 FQGNSA. Trimming pared 5 bases from V and 8 bases from J, leaving 10 bases between. The CDR3 region is CASSPQGYEQFF. Here the CDR3 DNA reads TGTGCCAGCAGCCCTCAGGGCTATGAGCAGTTCTTC.

This clonotype showed up many times. The chain is built from TRBV29-1 and TRBJ2-1, with D uncertain. This CDR3 comprises 16 residues. CDR1 and CDR2 (germline): SQVTM, ANQGSEA. V lost 2 bases and J 0 bases, leaving 14 bases between the germline ends. The CDR3 DNA reads TGCAGCGTTGAATTGGCGGCCCAGAGCTCCTACAATGAGCAGTTCTTC. It translates to CSVELAAQSSYNEQFF.

This clonotype has a single count. A read error may produce the germline difference seen at one junction end. This chain uses TRBV7-2 with TRBJ2-7; D unclear. This CDR3 is 14 amino acids long. Looked up from germline, CDR1 is SGHTA and CDR2 is FQGNSA. The CDR3 sequence: CASSLVTPSYEQHF. In DNA form, the CDR3 reads TGTGCCAGCAGCTTAGTTACCCCCTCCTACGAGCAGCACTTC.

The table lists this clonotype with many counts. This CDR3 reads CASKGGDTEAFF. The CDR3 coding sequence is TGTGCCAGCAAGGGAGGAGACACTGAAGCTTTCTTT. The V and J genes are TRBV14 and TRBJ1-1, with D unresolved. The CDR3 covers 12 residues. Trimming shortened V by 7 bases and J by 3 bases, and 9 bases separated the two germline ends. Germline V gene sequence: CDR1 SGHDN, CDR2 FVKESK.

This clonotype appeared a few times. Here the CDR3 reads CASRKTQPYNEQFF. The CDR3 DNA follows: TGCGCCAGCAGAAAAACTCAACCGTACAATGAGCAGTTCTTC. V and J are TRBV5-1 and TRBJ2-1, with D uncertain. The CDR3 totals 14 residues. Germline V gene sequence: CDR1 SGHRS, CDR2 YFSETQ. Trimming pared 5 bases from V and 4 bases from J, leaving 13 bases between.

This clonotype was seen repeatedly, ten times or more. The chain carries TRBV19 and TRBJ2-5, with 7 bases that match TRBD1. The trim removed 6 bases at V and 4 bases at J, leaving 11 bases unmatched. The CDR3 has 15 residues. CDR1 is LNHDA, CDR2 SQIVND, per germline (reference sequence). Here the CDR3 reads CASRSLTGMGETQYF. The CDR3 bases are TGTGCCAGTAGAAGCCTGACAGGGATGGGAGAGACCCAGTACTTC.

This clonotype was picked up many times. This chain joins TRBV7-9 and TRBJ2-3; 8 bases agree with TRBD1. The V gene's germline CDR1 is SEHNR and CDR2 FQNEAQ (reference sequence). J gave up 1 base and V 5 bases, and 5 bases lay outside the gene matches. This CDR3 is 15 amino acids long. The CDR3 spells CASSVGTGGTDTQYF. In DNA, the CDR3 is TGTGCCAGCAGCGTCGGGACAGGCGGCACAGATACGCAGTATTTT.

Regarding this clonotype: A read error may be the cause here, since a much bigger clone is one base away. The chain recombines TRBV7-9 with TRBJ2-3, with 12 positions matching TRBD2. CDR3 length equals 15 residues. Germline V gene sequence: CDR1 SEHNR, CDR2 FQNEAQ (reference sequence). The CDR3 protein is CANSPVTSGSDTQYF. DNA of the CDR3: TGTGCCAACAGCCCTGTGACTAGCGGGAGTGATACGCAGTATTTT. The full variable domain, with the rest looked up from reference TRBV7-9 and TRBJ2-3, is DTGVSQNPRHKITKRGQNVTFRCDPISEHNRLYWYRQTLGQGPEFLTYFQNEAQLEKSRLLSDRFSAERPKGSFSTLEIQRTEQGDSAMYLCANSPVTSGSDTQYFGPGTRLTVL.

This clonotype has ten or more counts. The junction does not match germline at one end; this may be a read error. The J gene is TRBJ2-7, the V gene TRBV28, with 8 bases fitting TRBD1. The CDR3 loop spans 13 amino acids. Per germline, CDR1 MDHEN and CDR2 SYDVKM. The CDR3 region has the DNA TGTGCCAGCAGTCCCGGGACAGGCGTCGAAATGGACTTC. Its protein is CASSPGTGVEMDF.